This TCR beta chain originates from a study of blood T cell repertoires in COVID-19. Study background: The samples span acute and convalescent COVID-19 from the United States, Italy and Spain. The cDNA or gDNA used as material had been derived from T cells, B-cell-depleted T cells, or PBMCs.

Original data processing: Scientists estimated how many nucleated cells there were by amplifying reference gene primers. Clones were read by immunoSEQ multiplex PCR, and TCRdb kept only the in-frame ones, dropping some. That table gives V, J and clone size, and the DNA gave D and trimming. The sample records a few hundred thousand clones, approximately 81% being singletons. Germline CDR1 and CDR2: KGHDR and SFDVKD. Germline trimming cut 3 bases from V and 8 bases from J; bases unmatched to any gene: 9. This CDR3 comprises 16 residues. The clonotype comes from a woman aged 18-29 years with acute or convalescent COVID-19. The rearrangement links TRBV24-1 to TRBJ1-2, with 12 bases that match TRBD1. Sequencing was carried out using peripheral blood. For the CDR3, the DNA is TGTGCCACCAGTGATACCACCGGGACAGGGGGCGTGGGCTACACCTTC. Translated, it gives CATSDTTGTGGVGYTF.